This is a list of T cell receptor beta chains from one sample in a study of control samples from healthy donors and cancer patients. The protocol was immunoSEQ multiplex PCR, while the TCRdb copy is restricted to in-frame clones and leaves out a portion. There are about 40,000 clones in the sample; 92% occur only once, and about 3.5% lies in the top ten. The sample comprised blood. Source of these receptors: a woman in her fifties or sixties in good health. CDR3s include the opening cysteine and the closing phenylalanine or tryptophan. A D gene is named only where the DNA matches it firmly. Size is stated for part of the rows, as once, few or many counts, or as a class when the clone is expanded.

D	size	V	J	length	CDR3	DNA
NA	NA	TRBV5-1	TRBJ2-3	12	CASSSSTDTQYF	TGCGCCAGCAGCTCTAGCACAGATACGCAGTATTTT
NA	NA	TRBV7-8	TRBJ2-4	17	CASSSNMFRGRENIQYF	TGTGCCAGCAGCTCGAATATGTTCAGGGGCCGGGAAAACATTCAGTACTTC
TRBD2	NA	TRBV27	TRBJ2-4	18	CASSRGASGGVAKNIQYF	TGTGCCAGCAGTCGCGGAGCTAGCGGGGGGGTAGCCAAAAACATTCAGTACTTC
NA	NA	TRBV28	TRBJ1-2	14	CASSLRVGLYGYTF	TGTGCCAGCAGTTTGAGGGTAGGACTCTATGGCTACACCTTC
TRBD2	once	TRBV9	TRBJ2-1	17	CASSALPGAGSYNEQFF	TGTGCCAGCAGTGCCCTCCCAGGAGCGGGGTCCTACAATGAGCAGTTCTTC
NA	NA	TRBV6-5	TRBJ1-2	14	CASSYSRANYGYTF	TGTGCCAGCAGTTACAGTAGGGCGAACTATGGCTACACCTTC
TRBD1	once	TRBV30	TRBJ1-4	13	CAWSRQGFEKLFF	TGTGCCTGGAGCCGACAGGGGTTCGAAAAACTGTTTTTT
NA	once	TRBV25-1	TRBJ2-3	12	CASSTATDTQYF	TGTGCCAGCAGTACAGCCACAGATACGCAGTATTTT
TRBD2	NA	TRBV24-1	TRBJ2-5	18	CATSDPAGAAGPQETQYF	TGTGCCACCAGTGATCCAGCGGGGGCGGCGGGGCCTCAAGAGACCCAGTACTTC
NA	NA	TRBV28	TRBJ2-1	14	CASSDGQKNNEQFF	TGTGCCAGCAGTGACGGACAGAAGAACAATGAGCAGTTCTTC
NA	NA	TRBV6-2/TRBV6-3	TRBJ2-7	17	CASSYKVVGHRTYEQYF	TGTGCCAGCAGTTACAAAGTGGTGGGACACAGAACCTACGAGCAGTACTTC
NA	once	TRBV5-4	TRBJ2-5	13	CASSLTGRETQYF	TGTGCCAGCAGCTTAACAGGGAGGGAGACCCAGTACTTC
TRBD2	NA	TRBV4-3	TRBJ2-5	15	CASSQEGLAQETQYF	TGCGCCAGCAGCCAAGAGGGACTAGCCCAAGAGACCCAGTACTTC
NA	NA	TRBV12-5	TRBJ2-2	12	CASGSYGGELFF	TGTGCTAGTGGGTCCTACGGCGGGGAGCTGTTTTTT
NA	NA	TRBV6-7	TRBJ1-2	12	CARKGTLRGYTF	TGTGCCAGAAAAGGGACACTTCGAGGCTACACCTTC
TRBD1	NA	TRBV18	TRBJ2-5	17	CASSRTGGSRGEETQYF	TGTGCCAGCTCTCGGACAGGGGGCTCCAGAGGGGAAGAGACCCAGTACTTC
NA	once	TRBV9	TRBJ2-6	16	CASSVFGVSGANVLTF	TGTGCCAGCAGCGTATTTGGGGTCTCTGGGGCCAACGTCCTGACTTTC
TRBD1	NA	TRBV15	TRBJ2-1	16	CATSTDRDRGYNEQFF	TGTGCCACCAGCACAGACCGGGACAGGGGCTACAATGAGCAGTTCTTC
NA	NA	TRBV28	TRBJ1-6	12	CASSLVGSPLHF	TGTGCCAGCAGTTTAGTGGGTTCACCCCTCCACTTT
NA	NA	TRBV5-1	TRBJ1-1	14	CASSPKGGYTEAFF	TGCGCCAGCAGCCCAAAGGGAGGGTACACTGAAGCTTTCTTT
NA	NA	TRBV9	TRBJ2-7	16	CASSANPGGVKDEQYF	TGTGCCAGCAGCGCAAACCCTGGAGGGGTTAAGGACGAGCAGTACTTC
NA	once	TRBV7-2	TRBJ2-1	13	CASSLRGSHEQFF	TGTGCCAGCAGCTTGCGGGGATCACATGAGCAGTTCTTC
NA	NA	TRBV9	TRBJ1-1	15	CASSGAGSRNTEAFF	TGTGCCAGCAGCGGAGCGGGATCCAGGAACACTGAAGCTTTCTTT
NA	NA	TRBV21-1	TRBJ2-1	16	CASSKVIGAAPTKRFF	TGTGCCAGCAGCAAAGTCATAGGGGCGGCCCCAACCAAGCGGTTCTTC
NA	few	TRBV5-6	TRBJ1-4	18	CASSSGQMWGATNEKLFF	TGTGCCAGCAGCTCCGGACAGATGTGGGGGGCAACTAATGAAAAACTGTTTTTT
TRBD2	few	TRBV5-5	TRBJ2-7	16	CASSSLAGLVTYEQYF	TGTGCCAGCAGCTCGCTAGCGGGGCTTGTAACCTACGAGCAGTACTTC
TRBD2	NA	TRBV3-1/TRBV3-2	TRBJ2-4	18	CASSPGLAGGLAKNIQYF	TGTGCCAGCAGCCCGGGACTAGCGGGGGGATTAGCCAAAAACATTCAGTACTTC
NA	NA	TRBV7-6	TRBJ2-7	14	CASSLQGGPYEQYF	TGTGCCAGCAGCTTACAAGGGGGACCCTACGAGCAGTACTTC
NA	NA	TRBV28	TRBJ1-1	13	CASGSRPNTEAFF	TGTGCCAGCGGTTCGCGGCCGAACACTGAAGCTTTCTTT
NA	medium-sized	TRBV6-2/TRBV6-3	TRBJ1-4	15	CASSYSETGAEKLFF	TGTGCCAGCAGTTACTCGGAAACGGGAGCTGAAAAACTGTTTTTT
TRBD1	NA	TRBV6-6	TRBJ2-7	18	CASSPKRPGQVGIYEQYF	TGTGCCAGCAGTCCGAAACGACCGGGACAGGTAGGTATTTACGAGCAGTACTTC
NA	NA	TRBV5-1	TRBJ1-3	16	CASSTYGPSSGNTIYF	TGCGCCAGCAGCACCTACGGGCCTAGCTCTGGAAACACCATATATTTT
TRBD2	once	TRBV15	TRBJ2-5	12	CATSGGEETQYF	TGTGCCACCTCCGGGGGGGAAGAGACCCAGTACTTC
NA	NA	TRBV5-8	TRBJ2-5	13	CASSPPPVETQYF	TGTGCCAGCAGCCCCCCCCCGGTGGAGACCCAGTACTTC
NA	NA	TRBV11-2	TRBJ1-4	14	CASSVRGNNEKLFF	TGTGCCAGCAGCGTCAGGGGTAACAATGAAAAACTGTTTTTT
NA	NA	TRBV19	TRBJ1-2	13	CASTTTGHYGYTF	TGTGCCAGTACCACGACGGGGCACTATGGCTACACCTTC
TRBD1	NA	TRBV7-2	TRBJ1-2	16	CASSLARDRGAGGYTF	TGTGCCAGCAGCTTAGCCCGGGACAGGGGTGCCGGGGGCTACACCTTC
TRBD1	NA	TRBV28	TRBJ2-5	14	CASSAQGAGETQYF	TGTGCCAGCAGTGCACAGGGGGCGGGGGAGACCCAGTACTTC
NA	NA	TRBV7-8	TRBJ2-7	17	CASSFTQPRLHSYEQYF	TGTGCCAGCAGCTTTACACAGCCTAGGCTTCACTCCTACGAGCAGTACTTC
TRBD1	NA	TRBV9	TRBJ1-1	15	CASSPPGTVNTEAFF	TGTGCCAGCAGCCCCCCCGGGACAGTGAACACTGAAGCTTTCTTT
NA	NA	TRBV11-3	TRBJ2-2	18	CASSLEGLGQGRTGELFF	TGTGCCAGCAGCTTAGAGGGACTCGGGCAGGGTCGCACCGGGGAGCTGTTTTTT
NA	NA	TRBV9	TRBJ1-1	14	CASSVVSGVTEAFF	TGTGCCAGCAGCGTAGTGTCGGGGGTCACTGAAGCTTTCTTT
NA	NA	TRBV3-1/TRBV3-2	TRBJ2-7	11	CASSLSYEQYF	TGTGCCAGCAGCCTCTCCTACGAGCAGTACTTC
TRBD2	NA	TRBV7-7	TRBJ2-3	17	CASSPNPSGGRTDTQYF	TGTGCCAGCAGCCCAAACCCTAGCGGGGGGCGCACAGATACGCAGTATTTT
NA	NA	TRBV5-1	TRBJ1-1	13	CASRLDTPTEAFF	TGCGCCAGCAGACTTGACACCCCCACTGAAGCTTTCTTT
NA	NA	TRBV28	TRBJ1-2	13	CASNLGEYYGYTF	TGTGCCAGCAACCTGGGGGAATACTATGGCTACACCTTC
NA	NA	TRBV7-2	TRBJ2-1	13	CASSWGPHNEQFF	TGTGCCAGCAGCTGGGGACCGCACAATGAGCAGTTCTTC
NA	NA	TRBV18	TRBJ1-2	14	CASSPVGDGGGYTF	TGTGCCAGCTCACCAGTGGGGGATGGAGGTGGCTACACCTTC
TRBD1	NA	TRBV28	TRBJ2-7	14	CASRAGQGLIEQYF	TGTGCCAGCAGGGCGGGACAGGGGTTAATAGAGCAGTACTTC
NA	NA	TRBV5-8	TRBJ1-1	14	CASSSGSRGTEAFF	TGTGCCAGCAGCTCCGGGTCTAGGGGCACTGAAGCTTTCTTT
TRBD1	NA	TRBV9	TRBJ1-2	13	CASSGRGSYGYTF	TGTGCCAGCAGCGGCAGGGGGTCTTATGGCTACACCTTC
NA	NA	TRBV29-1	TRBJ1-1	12	CSGRTLNTEAFF	TGCAGCGGGAGAACACTGAACACTGAAGCTTTCTTT